Below are 2 T cell receptor beta chains sequenced from a single sample in a study of cytomegalovirus exposure and HLA in healthy donors. Repertoires were generated with immunoSEQ multiplex PCR, while TCRdb's copy carries only in-frame clones and drops some. This table has 200,000 or so clones, 75% to 85% appearing once. Sequenced material: PBMCs. These receptors came from a woman in her twenties or thirties in good health and CMV-seropositive.

The chain combines TRBV11-1 with TRBJ2-7, with D uncertain. V was pared by 8 bases and J by 4 bases, with 9 bases between. The CDR3 has 11 residues. Germline V gives CDR1 SGHAT, CDR2 FQDESV (reference sequence). CDR3 in DNA: TGTGCCAGCGGCTATCATTACGAGCAGTACTTC. Translation gives CASGYHYEQYF.

The chain recombines TRBV6-1 with TRBJ1-1, with D uncertain. Trimming pared 1 base from V and 9 bases from J, leaving 12 bases between. The germline V gene encodes CDR1 MNHNS and CDR2 SASEGT. The CDR3 is 13 amino acids. As DNA, the CDR3 is TGTGCCAGCAGTGAAGAGGTGGGAGTCAAAGCTTTCTTT. Its translation: CASSEEVGVKAFF.